The T cell receptor (beta chain) under discussion was sequenced for a study of blood T cell repertoires in COVID-19. A few counts support this clone. In germline, CDR1 is MNHEY, CDR2 SMNVEV (reference sequence). V gave up 8 bases and J gave up 0 bases; unmatched junction bases: 4. The CDR3 is 14 amino acids. Libraries were prepared by immunoSEQ multiplex PCR; TCRdb keeps only in-frame clonotypes and omits some of them. The table has some 250,000 clones, 75% to 90% seen once. The receptor was isolated from a woman aged 45-65 years who had recovered from COVID-19. The chain links TRBV27 to TRBJ2-1, with 7 bases fitting TRBD2. Sequenced: PBMCs or T cells enriched from blood (not recorded which). CDR3 sequence reads: CASGRDSSYNEQFF. As DNA, the CDR3 is TGTGCCAGCGGGAGGGATAGCTCCTACAATGAGCAGTTCTTC.